The sequence of this T cell receptor beta chain was determined in a study of cytomegalovirus exposure and HLA in healthy donors. The V gene lost 7 bases and the J gene lost 3 bases, with 12 bases spanning the gap. Germline CDR1 reads MNHNS; CDR2 reads SASEGT. The CDR3 is made up of 14 amino acids. Remarks on this clone: The antigen remains unidentified.

Overall study results and limits: Follow-up analysis seemed to connect common viral pathogens with several of the most significant clusters identified. In most subjects, TCR beta sequences reportedly gave accurate predictions of HLA-A and HLA-B alleles. Most sequenced TCRs were rare (though some public TCRs occurred in many donors).

PCR employed 60 Vbeta and 13 Jbeta primers. Using immunoSEQ multiplex PCR, the repertoire was profiled, and TCRdb retains in-frame clones only, with some absent. Its listing shows some 70,000 clones. The TCR was taken from a man in his forties in good health and CMV-seronegative. The sequencing input was PBMCs. This chain links TRBV6-1 with TRBJ1-4, with D perhaps TRBD1 (6 bases). CDR3 bases: TGTGCCAGCAAGAACAGGGTGCCTAATGAAAAACTGTTTTTT. Protein product: CASKNRVPNEKLFF.